Sequencing of this T cell receptor beta chain was carried out in a study of T cells after yellow fever vaccination. The overall study: Fractions with few cells were prepared using SMART-Seq v4 Ultra Low Input.

TCRdb used MiXCR to reprocess the 5' RACE reads, holding one entry per CDR3 protein. The top ten hold 15% to 20% of the sample, which has approximately 610,000 distinct CDR3 sequences, approximately 16% seen once. The germline V gene has CDR1 MDHEN and CDR2 SYDVKM. Trimming left V 10 bases short and J 5 bases short, with 22 bases between. The CDR3 sequence is 15 residues long. This clonotype turned up a few times. This clonotype originated in a man between 18 and 35 years old who received the YFV17D yellow fever vaccine. This chain connects TRBV28 to TRBJ2-3; D may correspond to TRBD1 or TRBD2 (7 bases each). The sample in question was PBMCs, obtained about 5 days after the first yellow fever vaccination. The CDR3 DNA reads as TGTGCCACAGGGGGGGCAGGGGGGATTCAAGATACGCAGTATTTT. Amino acids: CATGGAGGIQDTQYF.